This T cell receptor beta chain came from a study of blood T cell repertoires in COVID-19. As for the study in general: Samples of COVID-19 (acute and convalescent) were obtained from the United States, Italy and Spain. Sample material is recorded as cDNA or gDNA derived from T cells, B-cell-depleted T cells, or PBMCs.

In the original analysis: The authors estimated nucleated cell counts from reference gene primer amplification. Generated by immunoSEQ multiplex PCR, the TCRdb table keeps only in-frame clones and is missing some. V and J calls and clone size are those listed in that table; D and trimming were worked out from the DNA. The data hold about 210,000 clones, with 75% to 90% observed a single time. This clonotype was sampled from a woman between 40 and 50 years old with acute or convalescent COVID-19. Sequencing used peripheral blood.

CDR3 residues: CASSLLLTGGQTEAFF. The CDR3 DNA follows: TGTGCCAGCAGTTTACTATTGACAGGGGGCCAAACTGAAGCTTTCTTT. The chain couples TRBV27 to TRBJ1-1; 10 bases align to TRBD1. Germline loops: CDR1 MNHEY, CDR2 SMNVEV (reference sequence). The CDR3 has 16 amino acids. V lost 2 bases and J lost 5; bases outside the gene matches: 8.